The rows below give T cell receptor beta chains drawn from one sample of a study of technical replicates of blood from a handful of donors. Assay: immunoSEQ multiplex PCR; the TCRdb copy retains only in-frame clones and omits some. The sample yields around 13,000 clones, about 76% seen once. The material sequenced was PBMCs. The origin of the receptors is a human donor in good health. Both conserved end residues are part of each CDR3. The D gene is left open where the match is weak.

V gene	D gene	J gene	CDR3 protein
TRBV7-8	TRBD2	TRBJ2-3	CASSSPLRESTDTQYF
TRBV28	TRBD1	TRBJ2-7	CASRGAGTASYEQYF
TRBV4-2	TRBD1	TRBJ1-2	CASSLGQGGNYGYTF
TRBV30	-	TRBJ1-2	CAWETSGYGYTF
TRBV4-1	-	TRBJ2-7	CASSSRHREGSYEQYF
TRBV6-1	TRBD2	TRBJ2-3	CASRRTSGVGDTQYF
TRBV19	-	TRBJ2-7	CASSPWGQVADEQYF
TRBV29-1	-	TRBJ1-2	CSVGGASHYGYTF
TRBV28	TRBD1	TRBJ2-7	CASSFSTGVYEQYF
TRBV19	-	TRBJ2-7	CASSPQVLSGEQYF
TRBV7-3	TRBD2	TRBJ2-7	CASSPGVAGVGEQYF
TRBV28	-	TRBJ2-2	CASSLVNTGELFF
TRBV2	-	TRBJ2-7	CASSQQGPYEQYF
TRBV5-4	TRBD2	TRBJ2-3	CASSPSGIDADTQYF
TRBV2	-	TRBJ2-7	CASSEERTASSYEQYF
TRBV19	-	TRBJ1-1	CASSISGALNTEAFF
TRBV5-6	-	TRBJ1-3	CASSATTGSGNTIYF
TRBV10-2	TRBD2	TRBJ2-3	CASSASGRSDTQYF
TRBV7-9	TRBD2	TRBJ2-5	CASTKPVRGGSQETQYF
TRBV4-2	TRBD2	TRBJ2-1	CASSLLGTSGSDEQFF
TRBV7-9	-	TRBJ1-1	CASSLVGTSAGTNTEAFF
TRBV6-1	-	TRBJ2-1	CASRADWHNEQFF
TRBV29-1	-	TRBJ2-1	CSVERGDSLLEQFF
TRBV18	-	TRBJ1-2	CASSSLGTPNDYGYTF
TRBV5-1	-	TRBJ2-7	CASSLVGEYEQYF